Sequencing of this T cell receptor (beta chain) was carried out in a study of long-term antiretroviral therapy in people with HIV. This CDR3 has 14 residues. Looked up from germline, CDR1 is SGHVS and CDR2 is FNYEAQ. Trimming took off 4 bases at V and 7 bases at J, with 17 bases between the two ends. The run of the v3.0 immunoSEQ assay was at survey level. Data came from immunoSEQ multiplex PCR; TCRdb stores just in-frame clones and leaves some out. The sample consists of tens of thousands of clones, more than 85% of them appearing once. This specimen was unsorted PBMCs, taken 4.4 years after starting antiretroviral therapy. The rearrangement links TRBV7-6 to TRBJ2-7; D tentatively reads TRBD1 or TRBD2 (5 bases each). This receptor was obtained from a woman between 45 and 65 years old with HIV. The CDR3 sequence: CASSSGTGPREQYF. CDR3 nucleotide sequence: TGTGCCAGCAGCTCCGGGACGGGTCCAAGAGAGCAGTACTTC. Full variable domain (outside the CDR3, taken from reference TRBV7-6 and TRBJ2-7): GAGVSQSPRYKVTKRGQDVALRCDPISGHVSLYWYRQALGQGPEFLTYFNYEAQQDKSGLPNDRFSAERPEGSISTLTIQRTEQRDSAMYRCASSSGTGPREQYFGPGTRLTVT.